These T cell receptor beta chains were read from a single sample in a study of blood T cell repertoires in COVID-19. Sequencing used immunoSEQ multiplex PCR; TCRdb keeps in-frame clones, though not all of them. The sample yields tens of thousands of clones, roughly nine tenths seen once. Source material: peripheral blood. Receptors originate from a man in his forties or fifties with acute or convalescent COVID-19. CDR3s include the opening cysteine and the closing phenylalanine or tryptophan. Each record gives: V gene, clone size, J gene, D gene, CDR3 protein, CDR3 DNA. A D gene is named only where the DNA matches it firmly. Expanded clones get a size class; other rows say once, few or many, or leave the size out.

>TRBV28|.|TRBJ2-5|.
CASSLWGFFGGLNYKKETQYF
TGTGCCAGCAGTTTATGGGGATTTTTCGGGGGGCTAAACTACAAAAAAGAGACCCAGTACTTC
>TRBV5-1|.|TRBJ2-3|TRBD2
CASSHIAGGPDTQYF
TGCGCCAGCAGCCACATAGCGGGAGGACCAGATACGCAGTATTTT
>TRBV9|.|TRBJ2-5|TRBD2
CASSVGLAGGETQYF
TGTGCCAGCAGCGTAGGATTAGCCGGGGGGGAGACCCAGTACTTC
>TRBV3-1/TRBV3-2|once|TRBJ2-1|TRBD2
CASSQGAGGRNEQFF
TGTGCCAGCAGCCAAGGAGCGGGAGGGCGCAATGAGCAGTTCTTC
>TRBV12-5|.|TRBJ2-1|TRBD1
CASGPEDRGRYNEQFF
TGTGCTAGTGGTCCAGAGGACAGGGGAAGATACAATGAGCAGTTCTTC
>TRBV19|.|TRBJ2-7|TRBD2
CASSMGGALDEQYF
TGTGCCAGTAGTATGGGAGGGGCGTTGGACGAGCAGTACTTC
>TRBV4-1|.|TRBJ2-6|.
CASSRSVVPGANVLTF
TGCGCCAGCAGCCGGTCGGTAGTTCCAGGGGCCAACGTCCTGACTTTC
>TRBV24-1|.|TRBJ2-2|.
CATSAGLNGELFF
TGTGCCACCAGTGCGGGTCTGAACGGGGAGCTGTTTTTT
>TRBV1|.|TRBJ1-1|.
CTSSQGRAGSEAFF
TGCACCAGCAGCCAAGGCCGGGCAGGGTCTGAAGCTTTCTTT
>TRBV2|.|TRBJ2-7|TRBD2
CASSEAPGLYSYEQYF
TGTGCCAGCAGTGAAGCCCCGGGACTATACTCCTACGAGCAGTACTTC
>TRBV4-1|.|TRBJ2-3|.
CASSQGRATDTQYF
TGCGCCAGCAGCCAAGGGAGGGCTACAGATACGCAGTATTTT
>TRBV12-5|few|TRBJ1-1|TRBD1
CASGLGTGNTEAFF
TGTGCTAGTGGTTTAGGGACAGGGAACACTGAAGCTTTCTTT
>TRBV20-1|.|TRBJ1-1|.
CSASNGMSAEAFF
TGCAGTGCTAGTAACGGGATGAGCGCTGAAGCTTTCTTT
>TRBV5-4|.|TRBJ2-1|TRBD2
CASSEGTRVHEQFF
TGTGCCAGCAGCGAAGGGACTAGAGTCCATGAGCAGTTCTTC
>TRBV30|.|TRBJ1-6|.
CAWSRGAGDSPLHF
TGTGCCTGGAGCCGAGGTGCAGGGGATTCACCCCTCCACTTT
>TRBV19|.|TRBJ2-4|.
CASSIDGRGFVHF
TGTGCCAGTAGTATAGACGGGCGGGGATTTGTGCACTTC
>TRBV5-1|.|TRBJ2-5|.
CASSLGRGPQETQYF
TGCGCCAGCAGCTTGGGCAGGGGCCCTCAAGAGACCCAGTACTTC
>TRBV4-3|.|TRBJ2-1|TRBD2
CASSQDTPSGGYEQFF
TGCGCCAGCAGCCAAGATACACCTAGCGGGGGATACGAGCAGTTCTTC
>TRBV2|.|TRBJ1-5|.
CASIRTQGSNQPQHF
TGTGCCAGCATACGGACACAGGGAAGCAATCAGCCCCAGCATTTT
>TRBV7-2|.|TRBJ1-2|.
CASSLVRGNYGYTF
TGTGCCAGCAGCCTAGTGAGGGGGAACTATGGCTACACCTTC
>TRBV14|.|TRBJ1-4|TRBD1
CASSQTARGLYEKLFF
TGTGCCAGCAGCCAGACTGCCAGGGGGCTATATGAAAAACTGTTTTTT
>TRBV7-9|.|TRBJ1-1|.
CASSPDLTNTEAFF
TGTGCCAGCAGCCCGGACTTGACGAACACTGAAGCTTTCTTT
>TRBV6-5|once|TRBJ1-5|.
CASSYSFPSSNQPQHF
TGTGCCAGCAGTTACTCGTTCCCCTCTAGCAATCAGCCCCAGCATTTT
>TRBV7-3|.|TRBJ2-6|.
CASSLVGSVGANVLTF
TGTGCCAGCAGCTTAGTCGGCAGCGTGGGGGCCAACGTCCTGACTTTC
>TRBV19|.|TRBJ1-2|.
CASSPGGVYGYTF
TGTGCCAGTAGTCCCGGGGGGGTCTATGGCTACACCTTC
>TRBV5-1|once|TRBJ1-1|.
CASSLDGGMNTEAFF
TGCGCCAGCAGCTTGGATGGAGGGATGAACACTGAAGCTTTCTTT
>TRBV7-9|few|TRBJ2-2|.
CASSLLNTGELFF
TGTGCCAGCAGCTTACTGAACACCGGGGAGCTGTTTTTT
>TRBV4-3|.|TRBJ2-2|.
CASSLDTYANTGELFF
TGCGCCAGCAGCCTCGACACTTACGCGAACACCGGGGAGCTGTTTTTT
>TRBV5-4|.|TRBJ2-3|.
CASSLEGTDHTDTQYF
TGTGCCAGCAGCTTGGAAGGGACTGACCACACAGATACGCAGTATTTT
>TRBV5-5|.|TRBJ1-2|TRBD1
CASSLFGQGDYGYTF
TGTGCCAGCAGCTTGTTCGGACAGGGGGACTATGGCTACACCTTC
>TRBV5-4|.|TRBJ2-5|TRBD2
CASSQLRVSGGQETQYF
TGTGCCAGCAGCCAGTTGCGGGTTAGCGGGGGCCAAGAGACCCAGTACTTC
>TRBV24-1|once|TRBJ1-4|TRBD1
CATSDTIQGGNEKLFF
TGTGCCACCAGTGATACGATTCAGGGGGGTAATGAAAAACTGTTTTTT
>TRBV24-1|.|TRBJ2-1|.
CATSAPVSPYNEQFF
TGTGCCACCAGTGCCCCCGTGTCCCCCTACAATGAGCAGTTCTTC
>TRBV6-5|once|TRBJ1-6|TRBD1
CASTRGGQGAIPLHF
TGTGCCAGCACCCGGGGGGGACAGGGGGCGATTCCCCTCCACTTT
>TRBV5-4|.|TRBJ2-2|TRBD1
CASSSQGTTGELFF
TGTGCCAGCAGCTCACAGGGGACCACCGGGGAGCTGTTTTTT
>TRBV7-6|.|TRBJ2-1|.
CASSSQGHEQFF
TGTGCCAGCAGCTCGCAGGGCCATGAGCAGTTCTTC
>TRBV5-5|.|TRBJ2-1|.
CASSLDLATRNEQFF
TGTGCCAGCAGCTTGGATCTAGCTACTCGGAATGAGCAGTTCTTC
>TRBV28|.|TRBJ1-3|TRBD1
CASSTTPTGAGNTIYF
TGTGCCAGCAGTACGACCCCGACAGGGGCTGGAAACACCATATATTTT
>TRBV7-3|.|TRBJ2-2|.
CASSKRQDTGELFF
TGTGCCAGCAGTAAGAGACAGGACACCGGGGAGCTGTTTTTT
>TRBV5-6|.|TRBJ2-7|TRBD1
CASTPLPGQGAVEQYF
TGTGCCAGCACCCCCCTTCCGGGACAGGGGGCGGTCGAGCAGTACTTC
>TRBV28|.|TRBJ2-3|TRBD2
CASRDIAGGVADTQYF
TGTGCCAGCAGGGATATAGCGGGGGGGGTTGCAGATACGCAGTATTTT